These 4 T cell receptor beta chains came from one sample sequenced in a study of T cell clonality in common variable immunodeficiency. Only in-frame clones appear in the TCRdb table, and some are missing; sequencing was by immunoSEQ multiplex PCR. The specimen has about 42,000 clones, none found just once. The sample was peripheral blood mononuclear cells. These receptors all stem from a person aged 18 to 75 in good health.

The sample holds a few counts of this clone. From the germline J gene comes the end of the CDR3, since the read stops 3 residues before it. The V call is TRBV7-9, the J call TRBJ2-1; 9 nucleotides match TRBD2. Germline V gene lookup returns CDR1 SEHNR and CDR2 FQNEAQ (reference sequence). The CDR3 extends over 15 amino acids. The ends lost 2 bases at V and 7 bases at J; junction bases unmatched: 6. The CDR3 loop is CASSLTASGVNEQFF. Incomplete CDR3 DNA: TGTGCCAGCAGCTTAACGGCTAGCGGGGTGAATGAG.

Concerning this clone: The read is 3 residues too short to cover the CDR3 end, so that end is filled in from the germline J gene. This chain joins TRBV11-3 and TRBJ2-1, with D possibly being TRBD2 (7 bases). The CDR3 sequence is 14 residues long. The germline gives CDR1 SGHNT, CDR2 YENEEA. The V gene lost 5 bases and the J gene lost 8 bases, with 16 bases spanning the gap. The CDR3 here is CASSPGGGGYEQFF. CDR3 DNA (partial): TGTGCCAGCAGCCCCGGTGGGGGGGGCTATGAG.

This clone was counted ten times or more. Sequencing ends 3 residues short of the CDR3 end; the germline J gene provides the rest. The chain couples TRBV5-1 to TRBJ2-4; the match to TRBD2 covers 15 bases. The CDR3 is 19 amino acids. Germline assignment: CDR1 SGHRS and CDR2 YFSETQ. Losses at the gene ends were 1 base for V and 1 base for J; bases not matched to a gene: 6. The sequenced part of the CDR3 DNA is TGCGCCAGCAGCTTGAGGGCCGGACTAGCGGGGGGGGCCAAAAACATT. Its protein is CASSLRAGLAGGAKNI. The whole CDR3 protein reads CASSLRAGLAGGAKNIQYF.

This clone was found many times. The covered CDR3 bases are TGCAGTGCTTCCACAGGGAAAAGCGATGGC. Translated, it gives CSASTGKSDG. The full CDR3 sequence reads CSASTGKSDGYTF. The chain has TRBV20-1 and TRBJ1-2, with a weak D call TRBD1 (6 bases). From the germline J gene comes the end of the CDR3, since the read stops 3 residues before it. The CDR3 is made up of 13 amino acids. Germline V CDR1 and CDR2: DFQATT, SNEGSKA (reference sequence). V was pared by 5 bases and J by 6 bases, with 16 bases between.